These T cell receptor beta chains were read from a single sample in a study of identical twins. In TCRdb, the 5' RACE reads were re-called with MiXCR into one record per CDR3 protein. The table shows roughly 750,000 distinct CDR3 sequences, with approximately 21% occurring only once. The same data also went into a second study, on T cells expressing NK-cell markers.

The sample consisted of PBMCs. These receptors all come from a woman aged 18-29 years in good health. Both conserved end residues are part of each CDR3.

V	CDR3
TRBV6-5	CASSYVRYSTGEQYF
TRBV12-3/TRBV12-4	CASSPHGSSNQPQHF
TRBV20-1	CSAIAGNNEQFF
TRBV2	CASTGGGATQYF
TRBV6-1	CASTYGGRSTEAFF
TRBV2	CASSEMALPQHF
TRBV7-9	CASSLLNSPDTQYF
TRBV10-2	CASSESTRSAQETQYF
TRBV7-7	CASSLRQGEIYEQYF
TRBV20-1	CSARRRASSYNEQFF
TRBV12-3/TRBV12-4	CASSKGQVGNYGYTF
TRBV10-3	CAITPEGGNSPLHF
TRBV27	CASSLSPGNWDEQYF
TRBV20-1	CSAPPARSSYNEQFF
TRBV25-1	CASSYRADYYEQYF
TRBV25-1	CASSAGLAASQETQYF
TRBV29-1	CSVGGLQGWRDSEQFF
TRBV5-6	CASSLRTGGSEQFF
TRBV7-9	CASSQAPGGSFTDTQYF
TRBV6-5	CASSLQGPSGANVLTF
TRBV29-1	CSVEADRLIGTEAFF
TRBV20-1	CSAIKLAGINEQFF
TRBV20-1	CSAARTREKLFF
TRBV2	CASSDAGDNEQYF
TRBV20-1	CSARFPRRESYNEQFF
TRBV5-6	CASSSDRRREAFF
TRBV20-1	CSASSARASTDTQYF
TRBV7-2	CASSRYYEQYF
TRBV5-1	CASSLIPELGQPQHF
TRBV15	CATSRGQVDYEQYF
TRBV27	CASGTGYEQYF
TRBV15	CATSQGAAAETQYF
TRBV9	CASSVVGGGSTETQYF
TRBV12-3/TRBV12-4	CASSPDKIGTEAFF
TRBV12-3/TRBV12-4	CASSFERIYGYTF
TRBV9	CASSVVPGPAYEQYF
TRBV27	CASSFLRGGKGQPQHF
TRBV2	CASTDRLAGDEFF
TRBV27	CASSQGRTVPNTGELFF
TRBV12-3/TRBV12-4	CASSFLQPPDEQYF
TRBV12-5	CASGLPITDTQYF
TRBV2	CASRATGNSLEQYF
TRBV10-3	CAISQGGYEQYF
TRBV7-6	CASSPYRGGADTQYF
TRBV6-1	CASIDEGLMLLGSYTF
TRBV20-1	CSARSDRGDTDTQYF
TRBV20-1	CSALLAPSTDTQYF
TRBV4-3	CASSGGLAGEYEQYF